This TCR beta chain originates from a study of tumor-infiltrating lymphocytes in primary liver carcinoma. Study-wide context: Those enrolled were patients of both sexes, who were aged 30 to 69 years.

Per the germline V gene, CDR1 is SGHAT and CDR2 is FQNNGV. The CDR3 has 13 residues. cDNA specific to TCR beta was made from 450 to 500 ng of total RNA, with a constant-region primer employed for priming. Slightly modified ARM-PCR with three nested multiplex PCR rounds yielded TCR beta libraries. The first two PCR rounds used TRBV1-TRBV30 forward primers with a C-beta reverse primer, roughly 10 cycles each. Each CDR3 protein gets one entry after TCRdb re-called the multiplex PCR reads with MiXCR. The table includes 120,000 or so distinct CDR3 sequences, 65% detected once. Both RNA and DNA were isolated together from approximately 20-30 mg of bulk tissue that had not been sorted. Collection of samples drew on five separate regions of each tumor. Every tumor sample analyzed contained over 90% viable tumor cells. As to this clonotype: The junction departs from the called germline gene at one end, perhaps through a read error.

The gene calls are TRBV11-2 and TRBJ1-6; D not certain. This TCR was sampled from a woman aged 55-75 years with primary liver carcinoma and hepatitis B virus infection. Source material: liver tumor tissue from sampling region 1. As for subset: tumor region T1, superior pole. The CDR3 bases are TGTGCCTGCAGCTTGGATCCTAATTCGCCCCTCCACTTT. It is translated as CACSLDPNSPLHF.